This T cell receptor beta chain derives from a study of cytomegalovirus exposure and HLA in healthy donors. Study-wide background: Caucasian-associated ancestry cluster membership applied to around 76% of some 400 genotyped donors. Study findings and constraints: Rare TCR sequences dominated, though some public TCRs recurred in many donors. Across donors, presence/absence analyses took sequencing depth to be roughly uniform. A likely sequencing artifact accounted for one observed cluster of highly shared sequence variants.

PCR was performed using 60 Vbeta and 13 Jbeta primers. Some clones are missing from TCRdb's copy, which holds only in-frame ones; the method was immunoSEQ multiplex PCR. The table lists 95,000 to 150,000 clones, roughly three quarters of them singletons. Germline V CDR1 and CDR2: MNHNS, SASEGT. Trimming stripped 3 bases from V and 9 bases from J, with 18 bases between. The CDR3 is made up of 15 amino acids. Notes on this clone: Its antigen is still unknown.

This rearrangement joins TRBV6-1 to TRBJ2-1; possible D gene TRBD1, 7 bases. The receptor's source is a man aged 25-45 years in good health and CMV-seropositive. Sequenced: PBMCs. Here the CDR3 DNA reads TGTGCCAGCAGTGACTTCCCCAGGGGGGTAGGTGAGCAGTTCTTC. It encodes CASSDFPRGVGEQFF.